A single sample gave rise to the 28 T cell receptor beta chains below, sequenced in a study of cytomegalovirus exposure and HLA in healthy donors. This PCR relied on a set of 60 Vbeta primers and 13 Jbeta primers. TCRdb keeps only in-frame clones here, not all; method: immunoSEQ multiplex PCR. The table includes 95,000 to 150,000 clones, less than 80% detected once. Sequencing was performed on PBMCs. These receptors were taken from a man aged 40-49 years in good health and CMV-seropositive.

The chain couples TRBV2 to TRBJ2-5; D may be TRBD2 (5 bases). Trimming removed 10 bases at V and 5 bases at J, with 17 bases between. The CDR3 runs to 13 residues. Germline V gene sequence: CDR1 SNHLY, CDR2 FYNNEI. CDR3 sequence reads: CAIKADALETQYF. CDR3 DNA sequence: TGTGCCATTAAAGCGGATGCCTTGGAGACCCAGTACTTC. Full variable domain (rest looked up from reference TRBV2 and TRBJ2-5): EPEVTQTPSHQVTQMGQEVILRCVPISNHLYFYWYRQILGQKVEFLVSFYNNEISEKSEIFDDQFSVERPDGSNFTLKIRSTKLEDSAMYFCAIKADALETQYFGPGTRLLVL.

V is TRBV6-5 and J is TRBJ1-1; D not resolved. CDR3 length equals 11 residues. Per germline, CDR1 MNHEY and CDR2 SVGAGI. V lost 8 bases and J 1 base, leaving 5 bases between the germline ends. As DNA, the CDR3 is TGTGCCAGCGACTCGAACACTGAAGCTTTCTTT. Translation: CASDSNTEAFF.

This chain joins TRBV7-2 and TRBJ2-5, with 7 bases identical to TRBD1. Germline V CDR1 and CDR2: SGHTA, FQGNSA. V shed 5 bases, J shed 5 bases, and the junction held 14 bases outside the gene matches. There are 16 residues in the CDR3. CDR3 protein: CASSPDDRGHAETQYF. CDR3 in DNA: TGTGCCAGCAGCCCCGACGATAGGGGGCATGCCGAGACCCAGTACTTC. Complete variable domain (other parts from reference TRBV7-2 and TRBJ2-5): GAGVSQSPSNKVTEKGKDVELRCDPISGHTALYWYRQSLGQGLEFLIYFQGNSAPDKSGLPSDRFSAERTGGSVSTLTIQRTQQEDSAVYLCASSPDDRGHAETQYFGPGTRLLVL.

The genes are TRBV9 and TRBJ1-1, with 8 nucleotides matching TRBD1. The junction had 4 bases not matched to a gene; V was cut back by 3 bases and J by 0 bases. CDR3 size: 15 residues. Germline V lookup: CDR1 SGDLS, CDR2 YYNGEE. The CDR3 here is CASSDRTGMNTEAFF. The CDR3 DNA reads as TGTGCCAGCAGCGACCGGACAGGGATGAACACTGAAGCTTTCTTT.

The chain carries TRBV5-1 and TRBJ1-2, with TRBD1 matching 9 bases. This CDR3 has 15 amino acids. In germline, CDR1 is SGHRS, CDR2 YFSETQ. Germline trimming cut 4 bases from V and 2 bases from J; bases unmatched to any gene: 6. CDR3 sequence: CASSPGTGRNYGYTF. The DNA for the CDR3 is TGCGCCAGCAGCCCTGGGACAGGGAGGAACTATGGCTACACCTTC.

The chain uses TRBV2 and TRBJ2-1; 8 nucleotides line up with TRBD2. J gave up 4 bases and V 3 bases, and 11 bases lay outside the gene matches. From germline, CDR1 is SNHLY and CDR2 FYNNEI. The CDR3 sequence is 17 residues long. CDR3 residues: CASSDLILTSGYNEQFF. The CDR3 bases are TGTGCCAGCAGTGACCTCATCCTCACTAGCGGATACAATGAGCAGTTCTTC. Filled out from reference TRBV2 and TRBJ2-1, the complete variable domain reads EPEVTQTPSHQVTQMGQEVILRCVPISNHLYFYWYRQILGQKVEFLVSFYNNEISEKSEIFDDQFSVERPDGSNFTLKIRSTKLEDSAMYFCASSDLILTSGYNEQFFGPGTRLTVL.

The genes are TRBV10-1 and TRBJ2-3; D is unresolved. Germline V gene sequence: CDR1 WNHNN, CDR2 SYGVQD (reference sequence). This CDR3 contains 15 residues. V lost 10 bases, J lost 2 bases, and 19 bases lay in between. This CDR3 reads CATSLIPRITDTQYF. CDR3 nucleotide sequence: TGCGCCACCTCGTTGATTCCCAGAATCACAGATACGCAGTATTTT.

This chain uses TRBV5-6 with TRBJ2-7; tentatively, D is TRBD1 (5 bases). The CDR3 contains 12 residues. Germline values: CDR1 SGHDT, CDR2 YYEEEE. Trimming stripped 4 bases from V and 4 bases from J, with 9 bases between. CDR3 sequence (DNA): TGTGCCAGCAGCGTAGACAGATACGAGCAGTACTTC. Protein: CASSVDRYEQYF. Looking up the rest from reference TRBV5-6 and TRBJ2-7 gives the full variable domain: DAGVTQSPTHLIKTRGQQVTLRCSPKSGHDTVSWYQQALGQGPQFIFQYYEEEERQRGNFPDRFSGHQFPNYSSELNVNALLLGDSALYLCASSVDRYEQYFGPGTRLTVT.

V gene TRBV2 combines with J gene TRBJ1-2; 7 nucleotides line up with TRBD1. The CDR3 has 15 amino acids. Trimming cost V 7 bases and J 0 bases; bases outside gene matches: 8. The germline V gene has CDR1 SNHLY and CDR2 FYNNEI. This CDR3 is CASMKGAITNYGYTF. The CDR3 region has the DNA TGTGCCAGCATGAAGGGGGCGATAACTAACTATGGCTACACCTTC.

This chain connects TRBV2 to TRBJ2-5; 8 nucleotides align to TRBD2. CDR3 length equals 14 residues. CDR1 SNHLY and CDR2 FYNNEI come from the germline V gene. The ends lost 3 bases at V and 2 bases at J; junction bases unmatched: 2. The CDR3 is CASSDPSGQETQYF. In nucleotides, the CDR3 is TGTGCCAGCAGTGACCCTAGCGGGCAAGAGACCCAGTACTTC.

The chain carries TRBV11-2 and TRBJ2-3; 7 bases match TRBD2. The CDR3 has 17 amino acids. With V trimmed by 5 bases and J by 1 base, 12 bases remained unmatched. Per germline, CDR1 SGHAT and CDR2 FQNNGV. The CDR3 here is CASSLYRGVMGTDTQYF. In DNA, the CDR3 is TGTGCCAGCAGCCTATACCGGGGGGTGATGGGCACAGATACGCAGTATTTT.

The chain combines TRBV18 with TRBJ2-7, with D maybe TRBD2 (5 bases). Germline loops: CDR1 KGHSH, CDR2 LQKENI. Trimming took 1 base from V and 5 from J, leaving 9 bases between them. There are 13 residues in the CDR3. The CDR3 loop is CASSPLREHEQYF. The CDR3 coding sequence is TGTGCCAGCTCACCACTGAGGGAGCACGAGCAGTACTTC.

The chain links TRBV15 to TRBJ1-5, with 7 bases that match TRBD1. CDR3 length equals 17 residues. After removal of 0 bases from V and 4 bases from J, the junction contained 9 bases not matched to a gene. Germline assignment: CDR1 LNHNV and CDR2 YYDKDF (reference sequence). CDR3 loop: CATSRDWVGRGNQPQHF. The CDR3 nucleotides read TGTGCCACCAGCAGAGATTGGGTAGGCAGGGGGAATCAGCCCCAGCATTTT.

This clone appeared a single time. The chain is built from TRBV19 and TRBJ1-2; 8 positions match TRBD1. From germline, CDR1 is LNHDA and CDR2 SQIVND (reference sequence). Trimming removed 6 bases from V and 4 bases from J; junction bases left unmatched: 7. There are 14 residues in the CDR3. The chain's CDR3 is CASSRQGTSYGYTF. The CDR3 bases are TGTGCCAGTAGCAGACAGGGGACTTCCTATGGCTACACCTTC.

The table lists this clone with a count of one. This CDR3 is CASSLDSETGVEQYF. The CDR3 nucleotides are TGTGCCAGCAGCTTAGACTCAGAAACCGGGGTGGAGCAGTACTTC. The V and J genes are TRBV7-9 and TRBJ2-7, with D possibly TRBD2 on 5 matching bases. This CDR3 spans 15 amino acids. The germline V and J ends were trimmed by 1 base and 7 bases, with 17 bases remaining between them. Germline V gene data show CDR1 as SEHNR and CDR2 as FQNEAQ (reference sequence).

The V and J genes are TRBV29-1 and TRBJ1-1; 8 positions match TRBD1. CDR1 SQVTM and CDR2 ANQGSEA come from the germline V gene. Trimming at V came to 6 bases and at J to 4 bases, leaving 10 bases not matched to a gene. This CDR3 comprises 14 residues. CDR3 sequence reads: CSVTDRVWSTEAFF. Written as DNA, the CDR3 is TGCAGCGTGACGGACAGGGTTTGGAGCACTGAAGCTTTCTTT.

The chain couples TRBV27 to TRBJ2-7, with D tentatively TRBD1 (5 bases). The CDR3 sequence is 13 residues long. Trimming shortened V by 5 bases and J by 6 bases, and 14 bases separated the two germline ends. Germline CDR1 and CDR2: MNHEY and SMNVEV (reference sequence). CDR3 region: CASSRGSVAEQYF. CDR3 bases: TGTGCCAGCAGTAGGGGATCGGTCGCCGAGCAGTACTTC.

This clone came up once. The CDR3 reads CASSSGSGSGNTIYF. CDR3 nucleotides: TGTGCCAGCAGCTCCGGGAGCGGCTCTGGAAACACCATATATTTT. The J gene is TRBJ1-3, the V gene TRBV5-4, with D hard to call. The CDR3 extends over 15 amino acids. The V gene's germline CDR1 is SGHNT and CDR2 YYREEE (reference sequence). The V end was cut by 3 bases, the J end by 0 bases, with 10 bases between.

The chain recombines TRBV28 with TRBJ1-5; perhaps TRBD1 as D (5 bases). Germline CDR1 MDHEN, CDR2 SYDVKM. Trimming left V 7 bases short and J 0 bases short, with 13 bases between. This CDR3 has 15 amino acids. The CDR3 nucleotides are TGTGCCAGCATCTGGGGCGGGAGTAGCAATCAGCCCCAGCATTTT. This sequence encodes CASIWGGSSNQPQHF.

The chain is built from TRBV27 and TRBJ2-6, with TRBD2 matching over 7 bases. This CDR3 spans 18 amino acids. V shed 7 bases and J 1 base; nucleotides not matched to a gene: 13. The V gene's germline CDR1 is MNHEY and CDR2 SMNVEV (reference sequence). The CDR3 coding sequence is TGTGCCAGCACCCGTGGGCGGGAGTTGGGATCTGGGGCCAACGTCCTGACTTTC. Translating it yields CASTRGRELGSGANVLTF.

V gene TRBV27 combines with J gene TRBJ2-7; 8 bases match TRBD1. The V segment lost 5 bases and the J segment 6 bases; nucleotides outside the gene matches: 6. The germline CDR1 and CDR2 sequences are MNHEY and SMNVEV (reference sequence). The CDR3 length is 13 residues. CDR3 sequence: CASSLGQGPEQYF. The DNA of the CDR3 is TGTGCCAGCAGTCTAGGACAGGGACCCGAGCAGTACTTC.

J is TRBJ2-3 and V is TRBV27; D call uncertain. V lost 8 bases and J lost 6, with 15 bases in between. This CDR3 is 13 amino acids long. Germline V gives CDR1 MNHEY, CDR2 SMNVEV (reference sequence). The DNA for the CDR3 is TGTGCCAGCTCTTTCGGAGAGAAGGATACGCAGTATTTT. As protein: CASSFGEKDTQYF.

Notes on this clone: Relative to the germline gene, one junction end is altered; a read error may explain this. This same CDR3 is encoded by further DNA sequences in the sample. In DNA, the CDR3 is TGCGCCAGCAGCCTATGGGCCGGGGGTTTGAACACTGAAGCTTTCTTT. It specifies CASSLWAGGLNTEAFF. The rearrangement uses TRBV7-2 and TRBJ1-1; maybe TRBD1 (5 bases). There are 16 residues in the CDR3. The germline CDR1 and CDR2 sequences are SGHTA and FQGNSA.

The genes are TRBV4-1 and TRBJ1-1; the D is unclear. The germline CDR1 and CDR2 sequences are MGHRA and YSYEKL. The V end lost 0 bases, the J end lost 5 bases, and 7 bases lay between the germline ends. The CDR3 contains 13 residues. In DNA, the CDR3 is TGCGCCAGCAGCCAAGAACGGTATACTGAAGCTTTCTTT. Translated, it gives CASSQERYTEAFF.

This CDR3 is CASSPLAEETQYF. Written as DNA, the CDR3 is TGTGCCAGCAGCCCACTAGCGGAAGAGACCCAGTACTTC. The V gene is TRBV5-4, the J gene TRBJ2-5; 8 nucleotides agree with TRBD2. The CDR3 loop spans 13 amino acids. Germline loops: CDR1 SGHNT, CDR2 YYREEE (reference sequence). Trimming removed 4 bases from V and 3 bases from J; junction bases left unmatched: 2.

The genes are TRBV2 and TRBJ1-2; 7 bases are a match to TRBD1. V lost 5 bases to trimming and J lost 2 bases; unmatched junction nucleotides: 2. Germline V gene data show CDR1 as SNHLY and CDR2 as FYNNEI. This CDR3 is built from 13 residues. The CDR3 DNA sequence: TGTGCCAGCAGTCAGGGACAGAACTATGGCTACACCTTC. Its translation is CASSQGQNYGYTF.

The V and J genes are TRBV10-1 and TRBJ2-1; a possible D gene is TRBD2 (5 bases). Trimming took off 8 bases at V and 3 bases at J, with 11 bases between the two ends. CDR1 is WNHNN and CDR2 is SYGVQD in the germline V gene (reference sequence). CDR3 size: 13 residues. The CDR3 protein is CASRGGNYNEQFF. The CDR3 coding sequence is TGCGCCAGCCGCGGAGGTAACTACAATGAGCAGTTCTTC.

This rearrangement joins TRBV7-2 to TRBJ1-1, with 7 positions matching TRBD1. The CDR3 has 15 residues. V shed 1 base, J shed 1 base, and the junction held 3 bases outside the gene matches. Germline V gene data show CDR1 as SGHTA and CDR2 as FQGNSA. CDR3 nucleotide sequence: TGTGCCAGCAGCTTAGTGGGACAGAGGAACACTGAAGCTTTCTTT. This sequence encodes CASSLVGQRNTEAFF. The complete variable domain, with remaining parts taken from reference TRBV7-2 and TRBJ1-1, reads GAGVSQSPSNKVTEKGKDVELRCDPISGHTALYWYRQSLGQGLEFLIYFQGNSAPDKSGLPSDRFSAERTGGSVSTLTIQRTQQEDSAVYLCASSLVGQRNTEAFFGQGTRLTVV.